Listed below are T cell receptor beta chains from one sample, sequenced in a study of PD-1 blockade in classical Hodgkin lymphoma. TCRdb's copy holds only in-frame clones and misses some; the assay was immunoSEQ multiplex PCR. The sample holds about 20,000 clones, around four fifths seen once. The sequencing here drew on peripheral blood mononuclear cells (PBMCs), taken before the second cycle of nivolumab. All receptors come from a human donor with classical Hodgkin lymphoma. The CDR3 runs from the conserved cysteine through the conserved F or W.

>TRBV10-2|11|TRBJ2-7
CASLHSYEQYF
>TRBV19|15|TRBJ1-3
CASSIEGTSGNTIYF
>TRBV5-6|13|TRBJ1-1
CASSLAFGAEAFF
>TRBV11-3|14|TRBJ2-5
CASSLASKPETQYF
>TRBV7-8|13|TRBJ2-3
CASSSDRTDTQYF
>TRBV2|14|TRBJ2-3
CASSPGQGTDTQYF
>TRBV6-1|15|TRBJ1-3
CASSPVGDGTNTIYF
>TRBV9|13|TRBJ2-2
CASRQGGIGELFF
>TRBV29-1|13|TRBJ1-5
CSVASGTSQPQHF
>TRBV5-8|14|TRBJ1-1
CASSLRGGTTEAFF
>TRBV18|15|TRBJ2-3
CASSRWPSHTDTQYF
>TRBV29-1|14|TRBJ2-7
CSVNRTVALLKQYF
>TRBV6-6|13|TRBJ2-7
CASSYTPLYEQYF
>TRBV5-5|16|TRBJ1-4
CASSLLTGTTNEKLFF
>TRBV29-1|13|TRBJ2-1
CSVEFGGHNEQFF
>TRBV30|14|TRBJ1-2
CAWSDLWTGGGYTF
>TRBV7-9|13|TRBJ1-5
CASSQGPNQPQHF
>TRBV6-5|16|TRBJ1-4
CASSYVRTGGGEKLFF
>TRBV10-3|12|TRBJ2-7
CAISEYSYEQYF
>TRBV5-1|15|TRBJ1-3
CASSLEAGSGNTIYF
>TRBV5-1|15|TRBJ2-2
CASSINRGNTGELFF
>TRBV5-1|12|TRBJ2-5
CASSLGEETQYF
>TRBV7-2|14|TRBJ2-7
CASSLNGESYEQYF
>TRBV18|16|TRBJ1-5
CASSPTTPAGNQPQHF
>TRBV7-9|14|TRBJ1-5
CASSLGHDDQPQHF
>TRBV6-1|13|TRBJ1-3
CASRQGSGNTIYF
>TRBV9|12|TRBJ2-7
CASSVEDYEQYF
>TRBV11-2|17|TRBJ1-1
CASSSLLGVLLKAEAFF
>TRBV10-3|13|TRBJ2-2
CAIFSGGAGELFF
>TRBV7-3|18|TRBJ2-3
CASSLTAAGGFRGDTQYF
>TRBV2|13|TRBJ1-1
CASTVGLGTEAFF
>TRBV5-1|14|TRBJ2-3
CASSGTASTDTQYF
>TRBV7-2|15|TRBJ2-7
CASSLVLGSLGEQYF
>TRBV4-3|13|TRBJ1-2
CASSQDSYYGYTF
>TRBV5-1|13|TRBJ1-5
CASSMYSNQPQHF
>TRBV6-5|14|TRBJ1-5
CASSPSLSNQPQHF
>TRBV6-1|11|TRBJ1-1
CASTPDVQAFF
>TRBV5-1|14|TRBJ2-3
CASSSQLTADTQYF
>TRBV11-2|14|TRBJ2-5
CASSLRAAGETQYF
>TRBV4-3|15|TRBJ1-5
CASSQGEDRGQPQHF
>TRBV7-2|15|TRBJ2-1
CASSLVAVRGNEQFF
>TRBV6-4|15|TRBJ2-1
CASSDWDRGSDEQFF
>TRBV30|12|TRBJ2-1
CAWIAGWGEQFF
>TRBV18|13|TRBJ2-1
CASSRRGDNEQFF
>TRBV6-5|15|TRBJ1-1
CASSRAEGGTPRAFF
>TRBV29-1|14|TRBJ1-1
CSVEAVGRDTEAFF
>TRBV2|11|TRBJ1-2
CASIRVRGYTF
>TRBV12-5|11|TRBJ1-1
CASVWATEAFF
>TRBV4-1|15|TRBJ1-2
CASSQEGQNFYGYTF
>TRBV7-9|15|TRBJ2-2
CASSLAPRNTGELFF
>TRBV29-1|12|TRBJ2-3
CSVRSYTDTQYF
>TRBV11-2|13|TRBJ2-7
CASGPGEHYEQYF
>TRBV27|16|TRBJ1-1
CASTLLTGREQTEAFF
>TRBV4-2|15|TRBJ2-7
CASSQEAGASYEQYF